A single sample is the source of the 20 T cell receptor beta chains below, sequenced in a study of T cell changes during pregnancy in multiple sclerosis. The data were produced by immunoSEQ multiplex PCR, yet TCRdb's version contains in-frame clones alone and is incomplete. The table has under 60,000 clones, roughly 90% seen once. The sequences come from CD4+ T cells from peripheral blood mononuclear cells, collected after pregnancy. The source is a female donor with multiple sclerosis, enrolled in a pregnancy study.

J is TRBJ2-3 and V is TRBV9; D remains ambiguous. Between the trimmed V and J ends, which lost 7 bases and 6 bases, there was a span of 12 bases. CDR1 and CDR2 from the germline V gene are SGDLS and YYNGEE. The CDR3 runs to 12 residues. As DNA, the CDR3 is TGTGCCAGCGGCAAATCTTCGGATACGCAGTATTTT. Amino acids: CASGKSSDTQYF.

This chain connects TRBV2 to TRBJ1-1; 7 bases fit TRBD1. This CDR3 comprises 14 residues. The germline V gene encodes CDR1 SNHLY and CDR2 FYNNEI. V was pared by 5 bases and J by 1 base, with 4 bases of the junction left unmatched. The CDR3 spells CASSRDRENTEAFF. The CDR3 DNA reads TGTGCCAGCAGTCGCGACAGGGAGAACACTGAAGCTTTCTTT.

The chain links TRBV5-4 to TRBJ1-2; possibly TRBD1 for D (6 bases). The CDR3 sequence is 15 residues long. Trimming shortened V by 0 bases and J by 8 bases, and 17 bases separated the two germline ends. CDR1 and CDR2 (germline): SGHNT, YYREEE (reference sequence). CDR3 amino acids: CASSLAGTRSRGYTF. The CDR3 region has the DNA TGTGCCAGCAGCTTGGCCGGGACAAGGTCCCGCGGCTACACCTTC.

The chain uses TRBV5-1 and TRBJ1-2; 7 bases are shared with TRBD1. V gave up 2 bases and J gave up 2 bases; unmatched junction bases: 12. This CDR3 is 17 amino acids long. CDR1 and CDR2 from the germline V gene are SGHRS and YFSETQ. The CDR3 nucleotides read TGCGCCAGCAGCTTTGGGGCCCAGACAGGGCCCAACTATGGCTACACCTTC. It specifies CASSFGAQTGPNYGYTF.

This sequence joins TRBV2 and TRBJ2-5; TRBD2 is a possible D gene (5 bases). The ends were cut back, 4 bases at V and 4 bases at J, with 13 bases in the middle. Germline V gives CDR1 SNHLY, CDR2 FYNNEI. The CDR3 totals 14 residues. In DNA form, the CDR3 reads TGTGCCAGCAGTGGAGGGTTAAGACGAGAGACCCAGTACTTC. Amino acid sequence: CASSGGLRRETQYF.

The rearrangement links TRBV19 to TRBJ1-1, with TRBD1 as a possible D gene (5 bases). Per germline, CDR1 LNHDA and CDR2 SQIVND (reference sequence). This CDR3 is 15 amino acids long. Deletions cut 0 bases from V and 1 base from J, with 9 bases between. The DNA of the CDR3 is TGTGCCAGTAGTATAGAAGACAGATGGAACACTGAAGCTTTCTTT. Protein: CASSIEDRWNTEAFF.

This clone has just one count. This chain connects TRBV6-4 to TRBJ2-5, with 11 bases aligning to TRBD2. V shed 8 bases and J 3 bases; nucleotides not matched to a gene: 5. The length of the CDR3 is 14 residues. The V gene's germline CDR1 is MRHNA and CDR2 SNTAGT. CDR3 coding DNA: TGTGCCAGCGGGTTAGCGGGAGGGGAAGAGACCCAGTACTTC. The encoded protein is CASGLAGGEETQYF.

The V gene is TRBV19, the J gene TRBJ2-7; D ambiguous. V shed 5 bases and J shed 0 bases, with 11 bases lying between them. Germline V CDR1 and CDR2: LNHDA, SQIVND (reference sequence). The length of the CDR3 is 14 residues. CDR3 residues: CASSLIANSYEQYF. CDR3 DNA: TGTGCCAGTAGTCTCATCGCTAACTCCTACGAGCAGTACTTC.

The chain recombines TRBV12-5 with TRBJ2-5, with 9 bases identical to TRBD1. In germline, CDR1 is LGHNT, CDR2 FRNRAP. This CDR3 contains 15 residues. The CDR3 DNA is TGTGCCTCCGGACAGGACAGGGGTATAACGGAGACCCAGTACTTC. Protein: CASGQDRGITETQYF.

The chain recombines TRBV4-2 with TRBJ2-5; 8 bases align to TRBD2. Germline trimming cut 0 bases from V and 6 bases from J; bases unmatched to any gene: 6. The CDR3 has 15 residues. Germline lookup yields CDR1 LGHNA and CDR2 YNFKEQ. The CDR3 loop reads CASSQDAGGGKTQYF. CDR3 DNA: TGTGCCAGCAGCCAAGATGCGGGAGGTGGAAAGACCCAGTACTTC.

The V gene is TRBV7-9, the J gene TRBJ1-1; D call uncertain. The ends were cut back, 4 bases at V and 10 bases at J, with 10 bases in the middle. The CDR3 has 11 amino acids. The V gene's germline CDR1 is SEHNR and CDR2 FQNEAQ (reference sequence). The CDR3 DNA reads TGTGCCAGCAGCTCCGGGGATGGAGCTTTCTTT. Translating it yields CASSSGDGAFF.

This clone appeared a few times. The chain recombines TRBV6-5 with TRBJ2-5; a weak D match, TRBD2 (6 bases). The CDR3 extends over 14 amino acids. Trimming pared 6 bases from V and 3 bases from J, leaving 14 bases between. CDR1 and CDR2 (germline): MNHEY, SVGAGI. Here the CDR3 DNA reads TGTGCCAGCAGCCAGGACTATCAGGAAGAGACCCAGTACTTC. It encodes CASSQDYQEETQYF.

This chain links TRBV7-9 with TRBJ2-3; D ambiguous. Germline loops: CDR1 SEHNR, CDR2 FQNEAQ (reference sequence). Between the trimmed V and J ends, which lost 1 base and 1 base, there was a span of 6 bases. There are 14 residues in the CDR3. The CDR3 here is CASSLGLGTDTQYF. The CDR3 coding sequence is TGTGCCAGCAGCTTAGGACTCGGCACAGATACGCAGTATTTT.

This rearrangement joins TRBV2 to TRBJ1-4; D may be TRBD1 (5 bases). Trimming stripped 6 bases from V and 8 bases from J, with 19 bases between. The CDR3 sequence is 15 residues long. Germline-derived CDR1 and CDR2 are SNHLY and FYNNEI. The DNA of the CDR3 is TGTGCCAGCAGGGTAGATCAGGGTGCGGGAGAAAAACTGTTTTTT. Protein product: CASRVDQGAGEKLFF.

The V and J genes are TRBV7-9 and TRBJ1-3; 8 bases fit TRBD1. Germline V gene sequence: CDR1 SEHNR, CDR2 FQNEAQ (reference sequence). V dropped 5 bases and J dropped 4; count of bases not matched to a gene: 4. The length of the CDR3 is 14 residues. The CDR3: CASSMTGEGNTIYF. In DNA, the CDR3 is TGTGCCAGCAGCATGACAGGGGAGGGAAACACCATATATTTT.

The chain employs TRBV29-1 and TRBJ2-1; 13 nucleotides line up with TRBD2. Germline CDR1 is SQVTM and CDR2 is ANQGSEA. Losses at the gene ends were 5 bases for V and 1 base for J; bases not matched to a gene: 5. This CDR3 region has 16 residues. The CDR3 sequence is CSVRTSGRSSYNEQFF. CDR3 DNA: TGCAGCGTTCGGACTAGCGGGAGATCGTCCTACAATGAGCAGTTCTTC.

The rearrangement links TRBV6-6 to TRBJ2-7; TRBD1 might be the D (5 bases). CDR3 length: 14 amino acids. The V gene's germline CDR1 is MNHNY and CDR2 SVGAGI (reference sequence). The V gene lost 8 bases and the J gene lost 5 bases, with 19 bases spanning the gap. CDR3 DNA: TGTGCCAGCGCGATAACGCAGGGTACCCACGAGCAGTACTTC. Translating gives CASAITQGTHEQYF.

The CDR3: CASRGQGNYEQYF. The CDR3 nucleotides read TGTGCCAGCAGAGGACAGGGGAACTACGAGCAGTACTTC. The chain recombines TRBV28 with TRBJ2-7, with TRBD1 matching 9 bases. CDR3 length equals 13 residues. Trimming removed 6 bases from V and 3 bases from J; junction bases left unmatched: 3. Germline values: CDR1 MDHEN, CDR2 SYDVKM.

The chain carries TRBV7-2 and TRBJ2-1; perhaps TRBD2 as D (6 bases). This CDR3 is built from 17 residues. V dropped 1 base and J dropped 8 bases, with 21 bases sitting between them. CDR1 and CDR2 (germline): SGHTA, FQGNSA. This CDR3 reads CASSLVGGTLPSDEQFF. For the CDR3, the DNA is TGTGCCAGCAGCTTAGTAGGCGGGACGTTGCCTAGCGATGAGCAGTTCTTC.

This rearrangement joins TRBV7-9 to TRBJ2-1; 12 nucleotides line up with TRBD1. V trimming: 0 bases; J trimming: 9 bases; junction bases outside the gene matches: 6. The CDR3 is made up of 16 amino acids. CDR1 is SEHNR, CDR2 FQNEAQ, per germline (reference sequence). CDR3 region: CASSLAGTGGLGEQFF. DNA of the CDR3: TGTGCCAGCAGCTTAGCCGGGACAGGGGGCTTGGGTGAGCAGTTCTTC. The entire variable domain, with the rest obtained from reference TRBV7-9 and TRBJ2-1, is as follows: DTGVSQNPRHKITKRGQNVTFRCDPISEHNRLYWYRQTLGQGPEFLTYFQNEAQLEKSRLLSDRFSAERPKGSFSTLEIQRTEQGDSAMYLCASSLAGTGGLGEQFFGPGTRLTVL.